Only a few counts were recorded for the clone carrying this T cell receptor beta chain. Its specificity is unknown. It was the library that attached unique molecular identifiers to individual cDNA molecules. Each CDR3 protein is one row after TCRdb ran MiXCR on the RACE reads. The sample holds around 350,000 distinct CDR3 sequences, 5.5% seen once. The sample originates from a study of human T cells and chemical hapten exposure. Time point indicated: pre-sensitization, week 0. Treatment here: therapeutic diphenylcyclopropenone sensitization with weekly scalp DPC. Unfractionated whole blood yielded the extracted total RNA. Germline lookup yields CDR1 SGHRS and CDR2 YFSETQ. The ends lost 1 base at V and 2 bases at J; junction bases unmatched: 3. This CDR3 has 15 residues. Study results and limitations: There were significantly more large CDR3 similarity clusters among expanded TCRs than among controls. The number of TCRs above 1 in 1000 frequency did not change after DPC sensitization.

The chain has TRBV5-1 and TRBJ1-3; 7 nucleotides align to TRBD1. The sequenced sample was whole blood, obtained in connection with sensitization to the hapten diphenylcyclopropenone (DPC). This sequence was found in a woman aged 18-30 years with alopecia areata. Some clones in this sample may be carry-over from other donors' samples. The CDR3 sequence is CASSLTGTAGNTIYF. CDR3 sequence (DNA): TGCGCCAGCAGCTTGACTGGGACAGCTGGAAACACCATATATTTT.